These 21 T cell receptor beta chains share one sample of origin, sequenced in a study of T cells in Graves' hyperthyroidism and ophthalmopathy. Amplification of TCR beta CDR3 regions was performed using RNA transcripts as template. In the first-round RT-PCR of the TCR CDR3, the HTBI primer set was used. TCRdb passed the multiplex PCR reads through MiXCR, listing each CDR3 protein once. The sample lists over 500,000 distinct CDR3 sequences, 12% to 15% occurring once. Sequencing was carried out using blood. These receptors were obtained from a woman aged 40 to 50 with Graves' hyperthyroidism.

CDR3 residues: CSARLLAGTPNEQFF. In DNA form, the CDR3 reads TGCAGTGCTAGACTACTAGCGGGCACCCCTAATGAGCAGTTCTTC. This rearrangement joins TRBV20-1 to TRBJ2-1, with TRBD2 identical over 9 bases. The CDR3 is 15 amino acids. The V and J ends lost 2 bases and 7 bases, in that order; junction bases with no gene match: 9. The germline V gene encodes CDR1 DFQATT and CDR2 SNEGSKA (reference sequence).

This clonotype was observed many times. The chain recombines TRBV6-2 or TRBV6-3 with TRBJ2-3; 9 nucleotides match TRBD2. There are 17 residues in the CDR3. The V segment lost 4 bases and the J segment 4 bases; nucleotides outside the gene matches: 12. Germline V gives CDR1 MNHEY, CDR2 SVGEGT. Written as DNA, the CDR3 is TGTGCCAGCAGTTTTCCCCTTAGCGGGAGCGCCGCAGATACGCAGTATTTT. As protein: CASSFPLSGSAADTQYF.

This clonotype was counted at least ten times. The chain combines TRBV7-6 with TRBJ2-3; 11 bases agree with TRBD2. Losses at the gene ends were 5 bases for V and 3 bases for J; bases not matched to a gene: 7. The germline gives CDR1 SGHVS, CDR2 FNYEAQ. CDR3 length: 16 amino acids. The CDR3 nucleotides read TGTGCCAGCAGCCCCATAGCGGGAGGGAAAACAGATACGCAGTATTTT. Its protein is CASSPIAGGKTDTQYF.

In this sample, this clonotype turned up a few times. This rearrangement joins TRBV27 to TRBJ1-2; D might be TRBD1 (5 bases). V gave up 2 bases and J gave up 5 bases, with 12 bases separating them. Germline CDR1 MNHEY, CDR2 SMNVEV (reference sequence). The CDR3 runs to 14 residues. CDR3 coding DNA: TGTGCCAGCAGTTTAGTGGCAGGGACGTATGGCTACACCTTC. Its protein is CASSLVAGTYGYTF.

The chain joins TRBV20-1 to TRBJ2-1; 7 bases align to TRBD1. V lost 0 bases and J lost 3; bases outside the gene matches: 8. There are 16 residues in the CDR3. Germline loops: CDR1 DFQATT, CDR2 SNEGSKA (reference sequence). The CDR3 coding sequence is TGCAGTGCTAGAGATTACGGACAGGATGGCTACAATGAGCAGTTCTTC. Its translation is CSARDYGQDGYNEQFF.

V gene TRBV29-1 combines with J gene TRBJ2-7; 7 nucleotides agree with TRBD1. After removal of 7 bases from V and 2 bases from J, the junction contained 14 bases not matched to a gene. The CDR3 consists of 15 residues. Germline CDR1 reads SQVTM; CDR2 reads ANQGSEA. The CDR3 region has the DNA TGCAGCGAACTATACCGGGACAGATTCACCTACGAGCAGTACTTC. It encodes CSELYRDRFTYEQYF.

This clonotype was recorded many times. The V gene is TRBV19, the J gene TRBJ1-1, with 7 bases aligning to TRBD1. The CDR3 consists of 14 residues. The germline V gene encodes CDR1 LNHDA and CDR2 SQIVND (reference sequence). V lost 1 base, J lost 4 bases, and 3 bases stayed unmatched. The CDR3 nucleotides are TGTGCCAGTAGTATAGGATACAGGGGCACTGAAGCTTTCTTT. Amino acids: CASSIGYRGTEAFF.

The chain combines TRBV28 with TRBJ2-7, with 7 nucleotides matching TRBD1. Trimming removed 6 bases from V and 5 bases from J; junction bases left unmatched: 1. The CDR3 length is 11 residues. Germline V gene data show CDR1 as MDHEN and CDR2 as SYDVKM. Here the CDR3 reads CASRGQDEQYF. CDR3 nucleotide sequence: TGTGCCAGCAGAGGACAGGACGAGCAGTACTTC.

This clonotype was detected many times. This rearrangement joins TRBV5-8 to TRBJ2-7; 7 nucleotides match TRBD1. The CDR3 extends over 15 amino acids. The germline gives CDR1 SGHTS, CDR2 YDEGEE. Unmatched junction bases numbered 5, after V lost 1 base and J lost 1 base. The CDR3 region is CASSLFGTESYEQYF. The CDR3 coding sequence is TGTGCCAGCAGCTTGTTTGGGACAGAATCCTACGAGCAGTACTTC.

This clonotype was counted ten times or more. The rearrangement uses TRBV29-1 and TRBJ2-3; 14 bases line up with TRBD2. After removal of 5 bases from V and 6 bases from J, the junction contained 7 bases not matched to a gene. This CDR3 is built from 15 residues. Germline values: CDR1 SQVTM, CDR2 ANQGSEA. CDR3 nucleotide sequence: TGCAGCGTTATGCGACTAGCGGGAGGGGTGGATACGCAGTATTTT. Its protein product is CSVMRLAGGVDTQYF.

As to this clonotype: Relative to the germline gene, one junction end is altered; a read error may explain this. Written as DNA, the CDR3 is TGTGCCAGCAGCTTGAAAGGCAGGAAGGACACTGAAGCTTCCTTT. Translation gives CASSLKGRKDTEASF. The V and J genes are TRBV5-1 and TRBJ1-1, with a possible D match to TRBD1 (5 bases). The germline V gene encodes CDR1 SGHRS and CDR2 YFSETQ. The CDR3 runs 15 residues. The full variable domain, rest sourced from reference TRBV5-1 and TRBJ1-1, is KAGVTQTPRYLIKTRGQQVTLSCSPISGHRSVSWYQQTPGQGLQFLFEYFSETQRNKGNFPGRFSGRQFSNSRSEMNVSTLELGDSALYLCASSLKGRKDTEASFGQGTRLTVV.

V and J are TRBV11-2 and TRBJ2-7, with 9 bases fitting TRBD1. This CDR3 contains 14 residues. Losses at the gene ends were 3 bases for V and 5 bases for J; bases not matched to a gene: 5. CDR1 and CDR2 (germline): SGHAT, FQNNGV. The CDR3 DNA reads as TGTGCCAGCAGCTTGCCGGGACAGGGAAACGAGCAGTACTTC. Translated, it gives CASSLPGQGNEQYF.

The sample holds a few counts of this clonotype. The chain joins TRBV9 to TRBJ1-1; a possible D gene is TRBD1 (6 bases). Germline V lookup: CDR1 SGDLS, CDR2 YYNGEE. This CDR3 is built from 15 residues. Trimming removed 4 bases from V and 1 base from J, with 14 bases in between. CDR3 region: CASSPPGEGNTEAFF. The CDR3, as DNA: TGTGCCAGCAGCCCACCAGGGGAGGGGAACACTGAAGCTTTCTTT.

This clonotype was picked up many times. The V call is TRBV29-1, the J call TRBJ2-5, with 7 bases matching TRBD1. Germline V CDR1 and CDR2: SQVTM, ANQGSEA. J lost 5 bases, V lost 3 bases, and 9 bases had no gene match. The CDR3 is made up of 14 amino acids. The CDR3 bases are TGCAGCGTTGACCCGACAGGGTTGGGGGAGACCCAGTACTTC. It specifies CSVDPTGLGETQYF.

The sample holds many counts of this clonotype. The chain recombines TRBV11-2 with TRBJ2-3, with unresolved D. Germline loops: CDR1 SGHAT, CDR2 FQNNGV. This CDR3 has 12 amino acids. V lost 3 bases, J lost 8 bases, and 9 bases lay in between. In DNA, the CDR3 is TGTGCCAGCAGCTTCAGTCCTAGTACGCAGTATTTT. Translated, it gives CASSFSPSTQYF. The whole variable domain, remainder taken from reference TRBV11-2 and TRBJ2-3, is EAGVAQSPRYKIIEKRQSVAFWCNPISGHATLYWYQQILGQGPKLLIQFQNNGVVDDSQLPKDRFSAERLKGVDSTLKIQPAKLEDSAVYLCASSFSPSTQYFGPGTRLTVL.

J is TRBJ1-1 and V is TRBV19, with TRBD1 matching over 7 bases. With 4 bases clipped from V and 1 base from J, the junction kept 6 bases outside the gene matches. Germline-derived CDR1 and CDR2 are LNHDA and SQIVND (reference sequence). This CDR3 spans 15 amino acids. For the CDR3, the DNA is TGTGCCAGTAGTACAAGACAGGGCGGGAACACTGAAGCTTTCTTT. As protein: CASSTRQGGNTEAFF. Complete variable domain (other parts from reference TRBV19 and TRBJ1-1): DGGITQSPKYLFRKEGQNVTLSCEQNLNHDAMYWYRQDPGQGLRLIYYSQIVNDFQKGDIAEGYSVSREKKESFPLTVTSAQKNPTAFYLCASSTRQGGNTEAFFGQGTRLTVV.

This CDR3 is CASSTFGGETQYF. The CDR3 nucleotides are TGTGCCAGCAGTACCTTCGGAGGAGAGACCCAGTACTTC. This chain links TRBV28 with TRBJ2-5; weak D call: TRBD2 (5 bases). This CDR3 has 13 amino acids. Germline V CDR1 and CDR2: MDHEN, SYDVKM. V dropped 5 bases and J dropped 4 bases, with 11 bases sitting between them.

This clonotype has a handful of counts. This chain uses TRBV4-1 with TRBJ2-3; a possible D gene is TRBD1 (10 bases). Germline-derived CDR1 and CDR2 are MGHRA and YSYEKL. Trimming took 1 base from V and 1 from J, leaving 30 bases between them. The CDR3 spans 22 residues. The CDR3 DNA is TGCGCCAGCAGCCAAGTTGCGGGACAGGGGATAGTAGCGGGAGCGGGCACAGATACGCAGTATTTT. It encodes CASSQVAGQGIVAGAGTDTQYF.

This clonotype showed up many times. The chain joins TRBV7-8 to TRBJ2-7; D ambiguous. Germline lookup yields CDR1 SGHVS and CDR2 FQNEAQ. CDR3 size: 14 residues. The V end was cut by 1 base, the J end by 0 bases, with 7 bases between. The CDR3: CASSLGATSYEQYF. The CDR3 nucleotides are TGTGCCAGCAGCTTAGGAGCGACCTCCTACGAGCAGTACTTC.

Only a few counts were recorded for this clonotype. The chain carries TRBV4-1 and TRBJ2-7; D not certain. The CDR3 covers 13 residues. The germline V gene encodes CDR1 MGHRA and CDR2 YSYEKL. With 1 base removed from V and 5 bases from J, the gap between germline ends came to 9 bases. CDR3 amino acids: CASSQGFEHEQYF. The CDR3 DNA sequence: TGCGCCAGCAGCCAAGGATTTGAACACGAGCAGTACTTC.

This clonotype was detected many times. CDR3 residues: CASSGTTEQYF. CDR3 bases: TGTGCCAGCAGTGGGACAACCGAGCAGTACTTC. This chain links TRBV6-1 with TRBJ2-7; D is possibly TRBD1 (5 bases). The length of the CDR3 is 11 residues. Trimming removed 4 bases from V and 6 bases from J, with 7 bases in between. The germline CDR1 and CDR2 sequences are MNHNS and SASEGT.